This record looks at one T cell receptor (beta chain) sequence and its context. Its cognate antigen is unknown. The data are from a study of identical twins. General study results and limits: Excess sharing by twins proved weaker in beta out-of-frame sequences.

Template switching added a universal primer site, and cDNA bore unique molecular identifiers. TCRdb reprocessed the 5' RACE reads with MiXCR, giving one entry per CDR3 protein. The sample carries roughly 500,000 distinct CDR3 sequences, 20% to 25% recorded once. Germline CDR1 ENHRY, CDR2 SYGVKD. The V and J ends lost 5 bases and 7 bases, in that order; junction bases with no gene match: 4. The CDR3 length is 13 residues. The same sample was also used in a study of T cells expressing NK-cell markers. Per that study: Four donors likewise had their CD3+CD56-NKG2C+ fraction led by these clonotypes.

This chain connects TRBV10-3 to TRBJ1-5; TRBD1 matches at 8 bases. The sequenced material came from CD4+ T cells sorted from blood. This receptor was taken from a woman between 18 and 29 years old in good health. This CDR3 is CAISSGGSQPQHF. CDR3 nucleotides: TGTGCCATCAGTTCAGGGGGCAGCCAGCCCCAGCATTTT.